Detailed here is one T cell receptor beta chain. As yet, its antigen is unknown. The junction departs from germline at one end; a sequencing error may be responsible. These data come from a study of tumor and adjacent non-tumor tissue in lung cancer. Study overall: The cohort had under 15 adenocarcinoma, 2 squamous cell and 1 small cell patients.

Findings of the study overall: In normal lung, the top 100 clones were significantly more dominant than in tumor. TCR diversity was significantly greater in tumor than normal lung tissue.

RNA was extracted from bulk tissue without any cell sorting. Germline lookup yields CDR1 KGHDR and CDR2 SFDVKD. The length of the CDR3 is 20 residues. A modified ARM-PCR protocol with three rounds of nested PCR amplified TCRbeta. TCRdb redid the calling of the multiplex PCR reads with MiXCR, one entry per CDR3 protein. In the table there are approximately 140,000 distinct CDR3 sequences, about 71% of which are singletons. The gene calls are TRBV24-1 and TRBJ2-1; weak D call: TRBD2 (7 bases). The sequence derives from a man in his sixties with small cell lung cancer. The sample taken for sequencing was lung tumor tissue. The CDR3 region has the DNA TGTGCCACCTGTGATCGGACTAGTGGGAGGGACAAACGCTTCAACAATGAGCAGTTCTTC. Translated: CATCDRTSGRDKRFNNEQFF.